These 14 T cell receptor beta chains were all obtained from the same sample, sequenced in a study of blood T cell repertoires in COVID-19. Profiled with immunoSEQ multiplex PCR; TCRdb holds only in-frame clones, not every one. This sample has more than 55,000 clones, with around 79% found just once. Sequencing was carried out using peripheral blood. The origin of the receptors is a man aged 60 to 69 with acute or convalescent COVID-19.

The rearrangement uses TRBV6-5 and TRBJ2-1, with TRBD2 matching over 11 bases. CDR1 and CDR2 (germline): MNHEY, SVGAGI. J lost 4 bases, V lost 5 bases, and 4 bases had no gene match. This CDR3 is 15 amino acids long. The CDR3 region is CASSQGTSGYNEQFF. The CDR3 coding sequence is TGTGCCAGCAGTCAGGGGACTAGCGGATACAATGAGCAGTTCTTC.

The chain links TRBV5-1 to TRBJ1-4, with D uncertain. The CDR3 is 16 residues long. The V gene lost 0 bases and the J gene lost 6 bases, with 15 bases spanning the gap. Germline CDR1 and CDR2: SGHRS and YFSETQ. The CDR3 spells CASSLVAQRPYEKLFF. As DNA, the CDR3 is TGCGCCAGCAGCTTGGTAGCCCAGCGACCTTATGAAAAACTGTTTTTT.

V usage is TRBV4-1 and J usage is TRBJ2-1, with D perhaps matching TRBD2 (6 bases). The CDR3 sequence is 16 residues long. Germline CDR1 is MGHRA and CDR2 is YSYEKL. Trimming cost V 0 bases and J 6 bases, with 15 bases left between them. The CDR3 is CASSQDWGLRANEQFF. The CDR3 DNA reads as TGCGCCAGCAGCCAAGATTGGGGACTGAGGGCCAATGAGCAGTTCTTC.

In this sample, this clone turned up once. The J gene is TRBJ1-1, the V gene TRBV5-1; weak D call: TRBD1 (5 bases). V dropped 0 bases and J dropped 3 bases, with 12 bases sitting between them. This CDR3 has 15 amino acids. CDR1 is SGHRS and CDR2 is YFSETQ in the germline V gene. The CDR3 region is CASSLEQGRYTEAFF. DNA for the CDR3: TGCGCCAGCAGCTTGGAGCAGGGTAGGTACACTGAAGCTTTCTTT.

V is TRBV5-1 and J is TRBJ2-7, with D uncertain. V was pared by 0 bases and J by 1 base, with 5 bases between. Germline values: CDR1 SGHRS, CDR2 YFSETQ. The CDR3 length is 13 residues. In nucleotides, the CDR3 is TGCGCCAGCAGCTTGGGCCAGTCCTACGAGCAGTACTTC. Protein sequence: CASSLGQSYEQYF.

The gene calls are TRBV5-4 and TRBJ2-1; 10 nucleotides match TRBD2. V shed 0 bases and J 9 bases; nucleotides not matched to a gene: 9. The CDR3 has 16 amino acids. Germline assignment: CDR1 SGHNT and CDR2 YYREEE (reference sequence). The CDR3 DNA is TGTGCCAGCAGCTTGGCCTGGCAGCGGGGGGGAGCTGAGCAGTTCTTC. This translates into CASSLAWQRGGAEQFF.

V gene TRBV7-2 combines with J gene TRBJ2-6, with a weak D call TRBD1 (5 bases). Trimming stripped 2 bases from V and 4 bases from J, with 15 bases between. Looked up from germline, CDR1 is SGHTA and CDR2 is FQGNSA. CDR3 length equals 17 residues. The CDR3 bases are TGTGCCAGCAGCTTAAGGTTAGGGGTGACCGGGGCCAACGTCCTGACTTTC. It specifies CASSLRLGVTGANVLTF. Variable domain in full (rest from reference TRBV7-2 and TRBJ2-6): GAGVSQSPSNKVTEKGKDVELRCDPISGHTALYWYRQSLGQGLEFLIYFQGNSAPDKSGLPSDRFSAERTGGSVSTLTIQRTQQEDSAVYLCASSLRLGVTGANVLTFGAGSRLTVL.

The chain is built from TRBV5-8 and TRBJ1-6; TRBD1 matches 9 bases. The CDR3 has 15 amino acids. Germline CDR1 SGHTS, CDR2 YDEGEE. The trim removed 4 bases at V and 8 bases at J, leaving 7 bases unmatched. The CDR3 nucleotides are TGTGCCAGCAGCATCCGGGACAGGGCCGATTCACCCCTCCACTTT. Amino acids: CASSIRDRADSPLHF.

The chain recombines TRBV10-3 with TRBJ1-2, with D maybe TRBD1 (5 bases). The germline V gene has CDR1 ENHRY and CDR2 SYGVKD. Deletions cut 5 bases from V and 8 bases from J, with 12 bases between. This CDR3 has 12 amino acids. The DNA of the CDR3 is TGTGCCATCAGTCAGCAGGGAGGCGGCTACACCTTC. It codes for CAISQQGGGYTF.

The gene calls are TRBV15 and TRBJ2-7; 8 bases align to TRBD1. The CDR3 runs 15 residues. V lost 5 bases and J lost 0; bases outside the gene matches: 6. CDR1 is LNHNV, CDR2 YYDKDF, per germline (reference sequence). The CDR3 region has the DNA TGTGCCACCAGCCCCCGACAGGGGAACTCCTACGAGCAGTACTTC. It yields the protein CATSPRQGNSYEQYF.

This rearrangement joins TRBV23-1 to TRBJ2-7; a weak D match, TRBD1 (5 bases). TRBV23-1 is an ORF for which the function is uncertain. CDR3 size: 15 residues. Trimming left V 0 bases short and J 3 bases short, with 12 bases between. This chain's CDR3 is CASSQSSRTRYEQYF. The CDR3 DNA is TGCGCCAGCAGTCAATCCAGCAGGACACGCTACGAGCAGTACTTC.

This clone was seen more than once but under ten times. The DNA of the CDR3 is TGTGCCACCAGCCACAGCCTGAACACTGAAGCTTTCTTT. Encoded protein: CATSHSLNTEAFF. The J gene is TRBJ1-1, the V gene TRBV15; D call uncertain. Germline V CDR1 and CDR2: LNHNV, YYDKDF (reference sequence). V lost 5 bases to trimming and J lost 0 bases, with 7 bases between them. The CDR3 length is 13 residues. The complete variable domain, with remaining parts taken from reference TRBV15 and TRBJ1-1, reads DAMVIQNPRYQVTQFGKPVTLSCSQTLNHNVMYWYQQKSSQAPKLLFHYYDKDFNNEADTPDNFQSRRPNTSFCFLDIRSPGLGDTAMYLCATSHSLNTEAFFGQGTRLTVV.

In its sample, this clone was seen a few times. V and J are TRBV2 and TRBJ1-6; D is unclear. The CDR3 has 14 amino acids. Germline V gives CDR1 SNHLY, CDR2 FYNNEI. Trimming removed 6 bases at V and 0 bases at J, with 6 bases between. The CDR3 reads CASRSSSYNSPLHF. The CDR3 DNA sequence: TGTGCCAGCAGGAGTAGCTCCTATAATTCACCCCTCCACTTT. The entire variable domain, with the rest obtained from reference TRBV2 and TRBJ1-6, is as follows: EPEVTQTPSHQVTQMGQEVILRCVPISNHLYFYWYRQILGQKVEFLVSFYNNEISEKSEIFDDQFSVERPDGSNFTLKIRSTKLEDSAMYFCASRSSSYNSPLHFGNGTRLTVT.

In DNA, the CDR3 is TGTGCCAGCAGTCGGAGATTAGAGACCCAGTACTTC. Translating gives CASSRRLETQYF. The chain joins TRBV2 to TRBJ2-5; no clear D. Germline V gene lookup returns CDR1 SNHLY and CDR2 FYNNEI. Trimming took 5 bases from V and 4 from J, leaving 8 bases between them. This CDR3 is built from 12 residues.